This T cell receptor beta chain comes out of a study of blood T cell repertoires in COVID-19. Study at large: COVID-19 samples, acute and convalescent, were from the United States, Italy and Spain. Sample material is recorded as cDNA or gDNA derived from T cells, B-cell-depleted T cells, or PBMCs.

Original methodology: Estimated nucleated cell counts came from reference gene primer amplification. Method: immunoSEQ multiplex PCR; TCRdb's copy keeps in-frame clones and lacks some. V and J calls and clone size are as listed in that table; D and trimming were resolved from the DNA. The sample holds 120,000 to 150,000 clones; 70% to 80% are singletons and the top ten take around 4%. The CDR3 consists of 16 residues. CDR1 and CDR2 (germline): SGHKS, YYEKEE (reference sequence). V was pared by 3 bases and J by 3 bases, with 11 bases of the junction left unmatched. This receptor was taken from a man aged 60 to 75 with acute or convalescent COVID-19. V usage is TRBV5-5 and J usage is TRBJ1-2; 7 nucleotides line up with TRBD1. The sequenced sample consisted of peripheral blood. In nucleotides, the CDR3 is TGTGCCAGCAGCTCCCTGGTCACAGGGGCCGACTATGGCTACACCTTC. This sequence encodes CASSSLVTGADYGYTF.